Listed below are T cell receptor beta chains from one sample, sequenced in a study of T cells after yellow fever vaccination. In TCRdb, the 5' RACE reads were re-called with MiXCR into one record per CDR3 protein. The data contain about 500,000 distinct CDR3 sequences, roughly a sixth of them seen just once; the ten biggest clones take up approximately 15%. The sample here was PBMCs, taken around 5 days after the first yellow fever vaccination. These receptors were obtained from a man aged 18 to 35 who received the YFV17D yellow fever vaccine. Both conserved end residues are part of each CDR3. The D gene is left open where the match is weak. Size tells how often a clone was seen (once, few, many) or the class of an expanded clone, and some rows leave it out.

v_call	clone_size	j_call	d_call	cdr3_aa	cdr3_nt
TRBV29-1	many	TRBJ1-1	.	CSVEDNTGLLYTEAFF	TGCAGCGTTGAAGATAATACAGGGCTCTTGTATACTGAAGCTTTCTTT
TRBV5-6	many	TRBJ2-1	.	CASSLGQVYNEQFF	TGTGCCAGCAGCTTGGGACAGGTGTACAATGAGCAGTTCTTC
TRBV5-1	few	TRBJ1-3	.	CASSSDGVGNTIYF	TGCGCCAGCAGCTCGGATGGGGTCGGAAACACCATATATTTT
TRBV6-5	.	TRBJ2-3	TRBD1	CASSYSGAGGTDTQYF	TGTGCCAGCAGTTACTCCGGGGCAGGGGGAACAGATACGCAGTATTTT
TRBV4-3	.	TRBJ2-3	.	CASSQVSEMGTQYF	TGCGCCAGCAGCCAAGTTTCCGAAATGGGAACGCAGTATTTT
TRBV29-1	.	TRBJ2-5	.	CSVAFSGGETQYF	TGCAGCGTTGCTTTTTCAGGGGGGGAGACCCAGTACTTC
TRBV6-6	.	TRBJ1-2	.	CASTDTGRYTF	TGTGCCAGCACGGACACGGGCCGCTACACCTTC
TRBV7-2	many	TRBJ2-3	TRBD1	CASSPARGPTDTQYF	TGTGCCAGCAGTCCTGCTAGGGGGCCCACAGATACGCAGTATTTT
TRBV5-1	.	TRBJ1-1	.	CASSSIGQPNTEAFF	TGCGCCAGCAGCTCAATAGGACAGCCTAACACTGAAGCTTTCTTT
TRBV4-2	few	TRBJ2-3	.	CASSQDQIGADTQYF	TGTGCCAGCAGCCAAGATCAGATCGGCGCAGATACGCAGTATTTT
TRBV11-2	.	TRBJ1-4	.	CASSLGHGGTNEKLFF	TGTGCCAGCAGCTTAGGGCATGGTGGGACTAATGAAAAACTGTTTTTT
TRBV6-1	.	TRBJ2-5	TRBD2	CASSEMGRGGSQETQYF	TGTGCCAGCAGTGAAATGGGGAGGGGAGGGAGCCAAGAGACCCAGTACTTC
TRBV7-2	many	TRBJ2-2	.	CASSPSVVYTGELFF	TGTGCCAGCAGCCCCTCGGTAGTATATACCGGGGAGCTGTTTTTT
TRBV5-4	.	TRBJ2-5	TRBD1	CASSARTGGKGETQYF	TGTGCCAGCAGCGCACGGACAGGGGGAAAAGGAGAGACCCAGTACTTC
TRBV7-3	.	TRBJ1-2	TRBD1	CASSLSAGQGYGYTF	TGTGCCAGCAGCTTATCCGCGGGACAGGGCTATGGCTACACCTTC
TRBV7-2	few	TRBJ2-7	TRBD2	CASSLRTSGELYEQYF	TGTGCCAGCAGCTTGAGGACTAGCGGTGAGCTCTACGAGCAGTACTTC
TRBV5-4	.	TRBJ2-5	.	CASSLARLGLETQYF	TGTGCCAGCAGCTTGGCCCGACTAGGATTGGAGACCCAGTACTTC
TRBV27	.	TRBJ2-3	TRBD2	CASSPTSGVLDTQYF	TGTGCCAGCAGCCCGACTAGCGGGGTTTTGGATACGCAGTATTTT
TRBV9	.	TRBJ2-2	.	CASSVSSRTGELFF	TGTGCCAGCAGCGTTTCCAGCCGAACCGGGGAGCTGTTTTTT
TRBV20-1	.	TRBJ2-1	.	CSASPQRGYNEQFF	TGCAGTGCTAGTCCCCAAAGGGGCTACAATGAGCAGTTCTTC
TRBV6-1	.	TRBJ2-4	.	CASSPGTPKNIQYF	TGTGCCAGCAGTCCAGGGACCCCCAAAAACATTCAGTACTTC
TRBV5-1	.	TRBJ1-1	.	CASSWRDGGAEAFF	TGCGCCAGCAGTTGGCGGGACGGAGGCGCTGAAGCTTTCTTT
TRBV4-1	.	TRBJ2-5	TRBD1	CASSPSNYPQGSRETQYF	TGCGCCAGCAGTCCCTCGAATTATCCACAGGGGTCGAGGGAGACCCAGTACTTC
TRBV12-3/TRBV12-4	.	TRBJ1-6	TRBD1	CASRAGQGLGISPLHF	TGTGCCAGCAGAGCCGGACAGGGGTTGGGGATTTCACCCCTCCACTTT
TRBV7-2	.	TRBJ2-1	.	CASSLDVGYNVQFF	TGTGCCAGCAGCTTAGATGTCGGGTACAATGTGCAGTTCTTC
TRBV7-2	.	TRBJ1-1	TRBD1	CASSSEQGREAFF	TGTGCCAGCAGCTCTGAACAGGGGCGAGAAGCTTTCTTT
TRBV7-8	few	TRBJ2-2	TRBD1	CASSLVGDRGSGELFF	TGTGCCAGCAGCTTAGTGGGGGACAGGGGGTCCGGGGAGCTGTTTTTT
TRBV5-5	.	TRBJ2-2	.	CASSFTSGGELFF	TGTGCCAGCAGCTTTACGTCTGGCGGGGAGCTGTTTTTT
TRBV4-1	.	TRBJ1-2	.	CASSQELRINYGYTF	TGCGCCAGCAGCCAAGAACTACGGATAAACTATGGCTACACCTTC
TRBV30	few	TRBJ2-7	.	CAWNSNSYEQYF	TGTGCCTGGAATTCTAACTCCTACGAGCAGTACTTC
TRBV4-3	few	TRBJ2-1	.	CASSQEGWASRLSYNEQFF	TGCGCCAGCAGCCAAGAGGGTTGGGCCAGCCGTCTCTCCTACAATGAGCAGTTCTTC
TRBV7-6	many	TRBJ2-1	TRBD1	CASSLRQGAYEQFF	TGTGCCAGCAGCTTAAGACAGGGGGCCTATGAGCAGTTCTTC
TRBV20-1	few	TRBJ1-4	.	CSAEAETIKVTTNEKLFF	TGCAGTGCTGAAGCCGAGACGATAAAGGTTACAACTAATGAAAAACTGTTTTTT
TRBV20-1	few	TRBJ2-5	TRBD2	CSASAAGGQETQYF	TGCAGTGCTAGTGCCGCGGGGGGGCAAGAGACCCAGTACTTC
TRBV7-9	.	TRBJ2-7	TRBD1	CASSETGVNEQYF	TGTGCCAGCAGCGAGACAGGGGTCAACGAGCAGTACTTC
TRBV20-1	.	TRBJ2-5	.	CSASGRGAAETQYF	TGCAGTGCTAGTGGAAGGGGGGCCGCGGAGACCCAGTACTTC
TRBV4-3	.	TRBJ1-6	TRBD1	CASSQQGQGASPLHF	TGCGCCAGCAGCCAACAGGGACAGGGAGCTTCACCCCTCCACTTT
TRBV7-2	.	TRBJ2-3	.	CASSIDVSTDTQYF	TGTGCCAGCAGCATTGACGTTAGCACAGATACGCAGTATTTT
TRBV18	.	TRBJ1-1	.	CASSPSSVTEAFF	TGTGCCAGCTCACCTTCGTCGGTCACTGAAGCTTTCTTT
TRBV12-5	few	TRBJ2-3	.	CASGWSVRGITDTQYF	TGTGCTAGTGGTTGGTCGGTCCGGGGAATCACAGATACGCAGTATTTT
TRBV7-2	few	TRBJ2-5	.	CASSSRDWRERETQYF	TGTGCCAGCAGCTCCCGGGACTGGAGGGAGCGAGAGACCCAGTACTTC
TRBV4-2	.	TRBJ1-5	TRBD1	CASSPVAFGTGVNQPQHF	TGTGCCAGCAGCCCAGTCGCCTTTGGGACAGGGGTAAATCAGCCCCAGCATTTT
TRBV7-7	few	TRBJ1-5	.	CASSPALVVARNQPQHF	TGTGCCAGCAGCCCTGCTCTAGTAGTCGCCCGCAATCAGCCCCAGCATTTT
TRBV11-2	.	TRBJ2-7	TRBD2	CASSPVQAGLYEQYF	TGTGCCAGCAGCCCGGTCCAAGCGGGGCTCTACGAGCAGTACTTC
TRBV3-1	.	TRBJ1-2	.	CASSQDGGMGRIYGYTF	TGTGCCAGCAGCCAAGATGGGGGTATGGGGCGAATCTATGGCTACACCTTC
TRBV5-4	few	TRBJ2-1	.	CASSLSPDEQFF	TGTGCCAGCAGTCTCTCTCCCGATGAGCAGTTCTTC
TRBV6-5	.	TRBJ2-3	.	CASSLIRTVSTDTQYF	TGTGCCAGCAGTTTGATACGGACAGTTAGCACAGATACGCAGTATTTT
TRBV18	once	TRBJ1-1	.	CASSRWPGNTEAFF	TGTGCCAGCTCACGGTGGCCAGGGAACACTGAAGCTTTCTTT
TRBV9	.	TRBJ2-3	.	CASSGRGSVTDTQYF	TGTGCCAGCAGCGGGAGGGGGAGTGTCACAGATACGCAGTATTTT
TRBV6-5	.	TRBJ1-4	.	CASSYSLGGGSEKLFF	TGTGCCAGCAGTTACTCGCTAGGGGGAGGGAGTGAAAAACTGTTTTTT
TRBV11-2	.	TRBJ2-1	TRBD2	CASSSSGGRNNEQFF	TGTGCCAGCAGCTCTAGCGGGGGGCGGAACAATGAGCAGTTCTTC
TRBV20-1	.	TRBJ1-6	TRBD1	CSARPTGEASPLHF	TGCAGTGCTCGACCGACAGGGGAGGCTTCACCCCTCCACTTT
TRBV4-2	.	TRBJ2-5	.	CASSQDGQETQYF	TGTGCCAGCAGCCAAGATGGCCAAGAGACCCAGTACTTC
TRBV4-1	.	TRBJ1-3	TRBD1	CASSPPGQGGNTIYF	TGCGCCAGCAGCCCCCCGGGACAGGGAGGAAACACCATATATTTT
TRBV5-8	.	TRBJ1-5	.	CASSWIKNQPQHF	TGTGCCAGCAGCTGGATCAAGAATCAGCCCCAGCATTTT
TRBV6-5	once	TRBJ1-3	.	CASSYAFASGNTIYF	TGTGCCAGCAGTTACGCATTCGCCTCTGGAAACACCATATATTTT
TRBV6-5	few	TRBJ2-3	.	CASSYYRASDTQYF	TGTGCCAGCAGTTACTATAGGGCCTCAGATACGCAGTATTTT
TRBV28	.	TRBJ1-2	.	CASSLLDRFYGYTF	TGTGCCAGCAGTCTCTTGGACAGATTCTATGGCTACACCTTC
TRBV20-1	.	TRBJ2-7	TRBD1	CSARDWQGAYEQYF	TGCAGTGCTAGAGATTGGCAGGGGGCTTACGAGCAGTACTTC